The present T cell receptor beta chain was sequenced within a study of Ad26.COV2.S vaccination and SARS-CoV-2 variants. Whole-study context: The vaccine Ad26.COV2.S was put into the muscle once, or twice with 56 days between.

Study observations and caveats: Comparability of non-spike TCR breadth was observed across vaccine and placebo recipients. There was a possibility that the TCR breadth and depth analyses underestimated total T cell responses.

This clone was found once. Its antigen remains unknown. The sample's treatment: some 20 received Ad26.COV2.S at low or high dose, single or two shots; about 5 received placebo; per-sample allocation not given. Specimens were obtained on day 63 following the first vaccine or placebo injection. The CDR3 has 14 amino acids. The V end was cut by 8 bases, the J end by 2 bases, with 15 bases between. CDR1 is LGHNT and CDR2 is FRNRAP in the germline V gene. Sequencing was performed with immunoSEQ multiplex PCR; in TCRdb, only in-frame clones are kept and a portion is missing. Of more than 400,000 clones in the sample, around 91% are singletons; the top ten hold more than 3.5%.

Source: peripheral blood, taken in a trial of Ad26.COV2.S vaccine versus placebo. The chain recombines TRBV12-5 with TRBJ2-5; D not resolved. The TCR originated in a person between 18 and 60 years old who received the Ad26.COV2.S COVID-19 vaccine or a placebo. The CDR3 bases are TGTGCTAGTTCCCCTCCAGGACGACAAGAGACCCAGTACTTC. Translation: CASSPPGRQETQYF.